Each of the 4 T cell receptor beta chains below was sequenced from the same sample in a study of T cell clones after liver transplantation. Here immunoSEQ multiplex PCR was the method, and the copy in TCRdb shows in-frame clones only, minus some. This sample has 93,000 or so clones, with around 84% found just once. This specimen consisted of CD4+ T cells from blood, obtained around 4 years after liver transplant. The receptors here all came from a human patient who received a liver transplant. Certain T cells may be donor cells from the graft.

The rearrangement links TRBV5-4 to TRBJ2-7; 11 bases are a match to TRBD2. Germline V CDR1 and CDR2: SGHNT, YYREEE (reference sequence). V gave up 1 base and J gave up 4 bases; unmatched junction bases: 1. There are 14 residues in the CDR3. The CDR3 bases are TGTGCCAGCAGCTTGACTAGCGGGGGATACGAGCAGTACTTC. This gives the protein CASSLTSGGYEQYF.

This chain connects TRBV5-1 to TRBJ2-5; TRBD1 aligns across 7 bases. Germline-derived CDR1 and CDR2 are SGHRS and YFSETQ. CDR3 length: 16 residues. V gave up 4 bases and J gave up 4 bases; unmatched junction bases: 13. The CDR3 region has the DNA TGCGCCAGCAGCCCAGGACTTCGACAGGGTAGAGAGACCCAGTACTTC. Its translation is CASSPGLRQGRETQYF.

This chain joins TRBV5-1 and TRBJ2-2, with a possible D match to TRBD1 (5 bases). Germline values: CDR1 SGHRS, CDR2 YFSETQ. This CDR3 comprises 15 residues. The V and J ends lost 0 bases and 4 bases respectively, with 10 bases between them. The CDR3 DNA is TGCGCCAGCAGCTTGGGGACAATTTTCACCGGGGAGCTGTTTTTT. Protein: CASSLGTIFTGELFF.

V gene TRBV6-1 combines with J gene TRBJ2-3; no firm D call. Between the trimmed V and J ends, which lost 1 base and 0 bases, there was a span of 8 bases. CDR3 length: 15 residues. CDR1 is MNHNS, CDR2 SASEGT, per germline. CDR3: CASSEGASSTDTQYF. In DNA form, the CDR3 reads TGTGCCAGCAGTGAAGGAGCGTCTAGCACAGATACGCAGTATTTT.